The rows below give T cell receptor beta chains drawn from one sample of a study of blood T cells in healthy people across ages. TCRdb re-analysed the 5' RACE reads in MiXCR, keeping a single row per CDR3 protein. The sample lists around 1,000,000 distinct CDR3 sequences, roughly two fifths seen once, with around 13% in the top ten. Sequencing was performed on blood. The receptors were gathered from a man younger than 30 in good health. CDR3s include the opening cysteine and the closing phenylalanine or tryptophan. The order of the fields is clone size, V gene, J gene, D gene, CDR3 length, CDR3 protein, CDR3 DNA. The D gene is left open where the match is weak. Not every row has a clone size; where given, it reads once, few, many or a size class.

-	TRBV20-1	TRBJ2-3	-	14	CSAIEGGPTDTQYF	TGCAGTGCTATAGAGGGGGGCCCCACAGATACGCAGTATTTT
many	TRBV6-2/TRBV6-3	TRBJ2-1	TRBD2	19	CASSSLLDSGGPHYNEQFF	TGTGCCAGCAGTTCCCTCTTAGATAGCGGGGGGCCTCACTACAATGAGCAGTTCTTC
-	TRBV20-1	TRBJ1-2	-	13	CSAREDLLRGYTF	TGCAGTGCTAGAGAGGACCTTTTGCGTGGCTACACCTTC
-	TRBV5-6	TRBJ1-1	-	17	CASSLWITTRSNTEAFF	TGTGCCAGCAGCTTGTGGATAACCACGCGTTCGAACACTGAAGCTTTCTTT
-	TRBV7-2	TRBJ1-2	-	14	CASSLARENYGYTF	TGTGCCAGCAGCTTAGCTCGGGAAAACTATGGCTACACCTTC
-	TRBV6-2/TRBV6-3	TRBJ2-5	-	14	CASSNRRLQETQYF	TGTGCCAGCAGTAACAGGCGCCTGCAAGAGACCCAGTACTTC
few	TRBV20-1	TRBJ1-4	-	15	CSARMAAGTNEKLFF	TGCAGTGCTAGGATGGCCGCCGGAACTAATGAAAAACTGTTTTTT
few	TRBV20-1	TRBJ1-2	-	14	CSAYRGENFYGYTF	TGCAGTGCTTATAGAGGGGAGAACTTCTATGGCTACACCTTC
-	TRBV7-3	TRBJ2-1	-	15	CASSLRADIYNEQFF	TGTGCCAGCAGCTTACGTGCGGACATCTACAATGAGCAGTTCTTC
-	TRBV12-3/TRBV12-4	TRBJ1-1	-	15	CASTKPQGWNTEAFF	TGTGCCAGCACCAAACCCCAGGGATGGAACACTGAAGCTTTCTTT
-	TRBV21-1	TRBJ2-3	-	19	CASSKEASGSHLSTDTQYF	TGTGCCAGCAGCAAAGAGGCTAGCGGGAGTCACCTAAGCACAGATACGCAGTATTTT